This is a list of T cell receptor beta chains from one sample in a study of blood T cell repertoires in COVID-19. TCRdb's table, derived via immunoSEQ multiplex PCR, lists solely in-frame clones and lacks some. The table shows roughly 65,000 clones, with about 81% occurring only once. Sequences were obtained from peripheral blood. The receptors here all came from a man aged 80 or over with acute or convalescent COVID-19. The CDR3 runs from the conserved cysteine through the conserved F or W. Each record gives: clone size, J gene, D gene, V gene, CDR3 protein, CDR3 DNA. The D gene is left open where the match is weak. Not every row has a clone size; where given, it reads once, few, many or a size class.

size: .; J: TRBJ2-7; D: TRBD1; V: TRBV19; CDR3: CASRPGQGSYEQYF; DNA: TGTGCCAGTAGGCCGGGACAGGGTTCCTACGAGCAGTACTTC
size: .; J: TRBJ2-1; D: TRBD2; V: TRBV27; CDR3: CASSGGRGTSGSHNEQFF; DNA: TGTGCCAGCAGTGGAGGTAGGGGGACTAGCGGGAGTCACAATGAGCAGTTCTTC
size: .; J: TRBJ1-4; D: .; V: TRBV5-4; CDR3: CASSLAGNEKLFF; DNA: TGTGCCAGCAGCTTGGCCGGGAATGAAAAACTGTTTTTT
size: .; J: TRBJ1-5; D: TRBD1; V: TRBV28; CDR3: CASSPFLFDRESNQPQHF; DNA: TGTGCCAGCAGCCCCTTTCTTTTCGACAGGGAGAGCAATCAGCCCCAGCATTTT
size: .; J: TRBJ2-1; D: .; V: TRBV5-1; CDR3: CASSLRSRVSSYNEQFF; DNA: TGCGCCAGCAGCTTGAGGAGCCGAGTCAGCTCCTACAATGAGCAGTTCTTC
size: .; J: TRBJ2-3; D: TRBD1; V: TRBV9; CDR3: CASSVGSQGAIGTQYF; DNA: TGTGCCAGCAGCGTAGGGTCCCAGGGGGCGATTGGTACGCAGTATTTT
size: .; J: TRBJ1-6; D: .; V: TRBV5-1; CDR3: CASSSTGSGEFSPLHF; DNA: TGCGCCAGCAGCTCGACAGGAAGTGGGGAATTTTCACCCCTCCACTTT
size: few; J: TRBJ2-2; D: .; V: TRBV7-2; CDR3: CASSLGTTITGELFF; DNA: TGTGCCAGCAGCTTAGGGACTACAATTACCGGGGAGCTGTTTTTT
size: .; J: TRBJ1-4; D: TRBD1; V: TRBV19; CDR3: CASSPDRDVEKLFF; DNA: TGTGCCAGTAGTCCCGACAGGGATGTGGAAAAACTGTTTTTT
size: .; J: TRBJ2-7; D: TRBD2; V: TRBV3-1/TRBV3-2; CDR3: CASRWEGGSYEQYF; DNA: TGTGCCAGCCGTTGGGAGGGAGGTAGCTACGAGCAGTACTTC
size: .; J: TRBJ1-5; D: .; V: TRBV7-8; CDR3: CASSLEAPTLAQPQHF; DNA: TGTGCCAGCAGCTTAGAGGCACCCACTTTAGCTCAGCCCCAGCATTTT
size: .; J: TRBJ2-5; D: .; V: TRBV30; CDR3: CAWSVLVFETQYF; DNA: .
size: .; J: TRBJ1-1; D: .; V: TRBV5-1; CDR3: CASSSFRGAVEAFF; DNA: TGCGCCAGCAGCTCGTTTCGGGGGGCCGTTGAAGCTTTCTTT
size: .; J: TRBJ2-3; D: .; V: TRBV11-3; CDR3: CASSAVWRWYTDTQYF; DNA: TGTGCCAGCAGCGCCGTCTGGCGGTGGTACACAGATACGCAGTATTTT
size: .; J: TRBJ2-5; D: TRBD2; V: TRBV2; CDR3: CASKSARGGEETQYF; DNA: TGTGCCAGCAAAAGCGCCCGTGGGGGGGAAGAGACCCAGTACTTC
size: .; J: TRBJ1-2; D: TRBD1; V: TRBV28; CDR3: CASLYRDRVSYTF; DNA: TGTGCCAGCCTCTACCGGGACAGGGTTTCTTACACCTTC
size: .; J: TRBJ1-5; D: .; V: TRBV6-2/TRBV6-3; CDR3: CASSPRDNNQPQHF; DNA: TGTGCCAGCAGTCCCCGGGACAACAATCAGCCCCAGCATTTT
size: .; J: TRBJ1-6; D: TRBD1; V: TRBV6-5; CDR3: CASSQGQGNSPLHF; DNA: TGTGCCAGCAGTCAGGGACAGGGAAACTCACCCCTCCACTTT
size: .; J: TRBJ1-6; D: TRBD1; V: TRBV3-1/TRBV3-2; CDR3: CASRTGEDSPLHF; DNA: TGTGCCAGCAGGACAGGGGAGGATTCACCCCTCCACTTT
size: .; J: TRBJ1-1; D: .; V: TRBV4-3; CDR3: CASSQDSGRGAEAFF; DNA: TGCGCCAGCAGCCAAGATTCCGGGCGGGGGGCTGAAGCTTTCTTT
size: .; J: TRBJ2-7; D: TRBD2; V: TRBV5-5; CDR3: CASSPGLAGTSSYEQYF; DNA: TGTGCCAGCAGCCCTGGACTAGCGGGGACGAGCTCCTACGAGCAGTACTTC
size: .; J: TRBJ2-1; D: TRBD2; V: TRBV7-3; CDR3: CASSYSGAQGEQFF; DNA: TGTGCCAGCAGCTATAGCGGGGCCCAAGGGGAGCAGTTCTTC
size: .; J: TRBJ1-6; D: .; V: TRBV5-1; CDR3: CASSTTGGTNSPLHF; DNA: TGCGCCAGCAGCACGACAGGTGGTACGAATTCACCCCTCCACTTT
size: .; J: TRBJ2-1; D: .; V: TRBV6-5; CDR3: CASSHEDNEQFF; DNA: TGTGCCAGCAGTCATGAGGACAATGAGCAGTTCTTC
size: .; J: TRBJ1-6; D: .; V: TRBV4-3; CDR3: CASSQDHRDSPLHF; DNA: TGCGCCAGCAGCCAAGACCACAGGGATTCACCCCTCCACTTT
size: .; J: TRBJ2-2; D: .; V: TRBV11-3; CDR3: CASARGGNTGELFF; DNA: TGTGCCAGCGCGCGAGGGGGGAACACCGGGGAGCTGTTTTTT
size: .; J: TRBJ1-4; D: TRBD1; V: TRBV15; CDR3: CATSRERTGDEKLFF; DNA: TGTGCCACCAGCAGAGAACGGACAGGGGACGAAAAACTGTTTTTT
size: .; J: TRBJ2-2; D: TRBD1; V: TRBV2; CDR3: CASRGQVDTGELFF; DNA: TGTGCCAGCAGGGGACAGGTAGACACCGGGGAGCTGTTTTTT
size: .; J: TRBJ2-5; D: TRBD2; V: TRBV20-1; CDR3: CSPSGIETQYF; DNA: TGCAGCCCAAGCGGGATCGAGACCCAGTACTTC